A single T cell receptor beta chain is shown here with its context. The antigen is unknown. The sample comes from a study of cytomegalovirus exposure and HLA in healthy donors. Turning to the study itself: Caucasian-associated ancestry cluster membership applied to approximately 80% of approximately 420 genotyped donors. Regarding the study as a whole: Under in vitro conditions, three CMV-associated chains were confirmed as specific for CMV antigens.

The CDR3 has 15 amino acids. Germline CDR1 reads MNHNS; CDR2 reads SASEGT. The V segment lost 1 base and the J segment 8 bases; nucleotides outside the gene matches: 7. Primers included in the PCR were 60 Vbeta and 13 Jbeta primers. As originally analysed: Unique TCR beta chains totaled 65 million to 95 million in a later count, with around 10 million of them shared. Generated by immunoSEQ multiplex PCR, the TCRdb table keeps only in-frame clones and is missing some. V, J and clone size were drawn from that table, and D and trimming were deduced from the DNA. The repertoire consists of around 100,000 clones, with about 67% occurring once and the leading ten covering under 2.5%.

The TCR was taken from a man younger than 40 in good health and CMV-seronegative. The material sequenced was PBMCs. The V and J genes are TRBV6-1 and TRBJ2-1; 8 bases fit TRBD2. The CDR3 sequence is CASSEDGRAWYEQFF. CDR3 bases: TGTGCCAGCAGTGAAGACGGGAGGGCATGGTATGAGCAGTTCTTC.